The T cell receptor beta chain described here comes from a study of cytomegalovirus exposure and HLA in healthy donors. CDR1 is MNHNS, CDR2 SASEGT, per germline. The CDR3 totals 14 residues. The V and J ends lost 7 bases and 5 bases, in that order; junction bases with no gene match: 9. Findings and caveats of the study: TCR beta chains numbering 164 were designated cytomegalovirus-associated. In vitro confirmation showed three CMV-associated chains to be CMV antigen specific.

Some clones are missing from TCRdb's copy, which holds only in-frame ones; the method was immunoSEQ multiplex PCR. In the table there are about 250,000 clones, more than 75% of which are singletons. For this clone: The antigen remains unidentified.

The TCR was taken from a man aged 18 to 35 in good health and CMV-seropositive. Material: PBMCs. The chain uses TRBV6-1 and TRBJ2-7, with TRBD1 matching over 9 bases. CDR3 region: CASNRDRVLDEQYF. CDR3 DNA sequence: TGTGCCAGCAACCGGGACAGGGTTCTGGACGAGCAGTACTTC.